Detailed here is one T cell receptor beta chain. Its antigen is not identified. This sample was included in a study of blood T cells in healthy people across ages. In terms of origin and age, donors were healthy Caucasian individuals from Russia aged about 6 to 100. Study-wide findings and caveats: Unsorted PBMCs ruled out conclusive naive versus antigen-experienced comparison. Possibly confounding the expanded clonotype changes was the fact that donor CMV status was unknown. Age advanced and TCR beta diversity per million T cells fell, roughly linearly.

Next came a second PCR, run for about 6 to 12 cycles, which used a sample-barcoded 5' primer along with a J-beta primer mix. TCRdb redid the calling of the 5' RACE reads with MiXCR, one entry per CDR3 protein. The sample yields 550,000 to 750,000 distinct CDR3 sequences, 20% to 25% seen once. V was pared by 1 base and J by 9 bases, with 8 bases of the junction left unmatched. CDR1 is SEHNR and CDR2 is FQNEAQ in the germline V gene (reference sequence). This CDR3 is built from 15 residues. This TCR was recovered from an older man in good health. Sequenced material: blood. The chain uses TRBV7-9 and TRBJ2-1; TRBD2 matches at 8 bases. CDR3 sequence reads: CASSLEAGAFAEQFF. In nucleotides, the CDR3 is TGTGCCAGCAGCTTAGAAGCGGGAGCTTTTGCTGAGCAGTTCTTC.